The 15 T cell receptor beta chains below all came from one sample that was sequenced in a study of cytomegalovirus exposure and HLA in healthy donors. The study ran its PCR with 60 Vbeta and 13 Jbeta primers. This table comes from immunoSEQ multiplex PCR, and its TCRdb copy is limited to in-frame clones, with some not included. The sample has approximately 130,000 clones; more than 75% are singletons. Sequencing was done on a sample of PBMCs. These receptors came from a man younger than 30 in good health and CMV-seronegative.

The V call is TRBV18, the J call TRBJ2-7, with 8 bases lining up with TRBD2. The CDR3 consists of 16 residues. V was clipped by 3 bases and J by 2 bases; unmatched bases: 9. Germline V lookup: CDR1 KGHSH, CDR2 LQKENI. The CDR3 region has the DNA TGTGCCAGCTCACCCCCTGGCGGGGGGACTACCTACGAGCAGTACTTC. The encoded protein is CASSPPGGGTTYEQYF.

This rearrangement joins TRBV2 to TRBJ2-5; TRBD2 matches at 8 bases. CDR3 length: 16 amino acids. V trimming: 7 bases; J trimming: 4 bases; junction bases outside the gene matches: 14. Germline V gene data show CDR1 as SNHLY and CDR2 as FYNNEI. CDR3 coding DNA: TGTGCCAGCACCGCCGGCCCGGGGGGGCGGAGAGAGACCCAGTACTTC. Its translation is CASTAGPGGRRETQYF. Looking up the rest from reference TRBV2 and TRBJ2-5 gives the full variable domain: EPEVTQTPSHQVTQMGQEVILRCVPISNHLYFYWYRQILGQKVEFLVSFYNNEISEKSEIFDDQFSVERPDGSNFTLKIRSTKLEDSAMYFCASTAGPGGRRETQYFGPGTRLLVL.

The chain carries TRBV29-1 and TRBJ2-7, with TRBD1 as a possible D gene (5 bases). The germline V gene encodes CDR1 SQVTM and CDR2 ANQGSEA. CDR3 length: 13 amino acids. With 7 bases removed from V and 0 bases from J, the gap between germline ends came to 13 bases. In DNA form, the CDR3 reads TGCAGCGCGCGACAGTCCCTCTCCTACGAGCAGTACTTC. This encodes CSARQSLSYEQYF.

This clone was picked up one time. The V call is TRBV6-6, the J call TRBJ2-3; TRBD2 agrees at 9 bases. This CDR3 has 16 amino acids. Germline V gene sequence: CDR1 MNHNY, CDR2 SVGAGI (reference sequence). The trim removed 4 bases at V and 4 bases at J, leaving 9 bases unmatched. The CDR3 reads CASSFRAGGVADTQYF. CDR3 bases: TGTGCCAGCAGTTTTCGAGCGGGGGGTGTTGCAGATACGCAGTATTTT.

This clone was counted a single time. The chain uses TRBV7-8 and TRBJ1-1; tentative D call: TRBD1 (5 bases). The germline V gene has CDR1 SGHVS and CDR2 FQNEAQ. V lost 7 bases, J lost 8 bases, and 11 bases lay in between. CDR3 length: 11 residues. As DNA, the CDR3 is TGTGCCAGCACCATTCGGGGGGAAGCTTTCTTT. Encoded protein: CASTIRGEAFF. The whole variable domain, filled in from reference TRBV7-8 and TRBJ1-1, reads GAGVSQSPRYKVAKRGQDVALRCDPISGHVSLFWYQQALGQGPEFLTYFQNEAQLDKSGLPSDRFFAERPEGSVSTLKIQRTQQEDSAVYLCASTIRGEAFFGQGTRLTVV.

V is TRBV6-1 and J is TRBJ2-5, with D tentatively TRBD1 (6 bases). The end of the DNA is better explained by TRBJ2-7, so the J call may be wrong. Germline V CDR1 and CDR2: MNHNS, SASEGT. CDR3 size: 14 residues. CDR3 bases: TGTGCCAGCAGTCCTACAGGGAAGGGGTACGAGCAGTACTTC. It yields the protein CASSPTGKGYEQYF.

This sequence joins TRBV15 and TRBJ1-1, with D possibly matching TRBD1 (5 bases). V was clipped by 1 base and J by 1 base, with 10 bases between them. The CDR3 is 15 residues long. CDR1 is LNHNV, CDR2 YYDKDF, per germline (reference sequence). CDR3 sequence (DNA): TGTGCCACCAGCAGAGGGGGGGGAGGGAACACTGAAGCTTTCTTT. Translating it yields CATSRGGGGNTEAFF. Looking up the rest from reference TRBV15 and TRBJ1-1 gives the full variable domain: DAMVIQNPRYQVTQFGKPVTLSCSQTLNHNVMYWYQQKSSQAPKLLFHYYDKDFNNEADTPDNFQSRRPNTSFCFLDIRSPGLGDTAMYLCATSRGGGGNTEAFFGQGTRLTVV.

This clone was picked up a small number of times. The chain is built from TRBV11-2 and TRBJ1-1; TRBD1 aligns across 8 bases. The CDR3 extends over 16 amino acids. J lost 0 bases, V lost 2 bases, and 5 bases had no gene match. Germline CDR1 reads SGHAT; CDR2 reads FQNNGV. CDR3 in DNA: TGTGCCAGCAGCTTAAAGTGGGGACAGGTGAACACTGAAGCTTTCTTT. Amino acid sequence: CASSLKWGQVNTEAFF.

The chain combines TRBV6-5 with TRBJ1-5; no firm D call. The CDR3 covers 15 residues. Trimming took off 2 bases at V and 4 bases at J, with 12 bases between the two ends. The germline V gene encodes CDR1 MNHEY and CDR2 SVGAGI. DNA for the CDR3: TGTGCCAGCAGTTACGAAGGAGATAGTAATCAGCCCCAGCATTTT. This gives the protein CASSYEGDSNQPQHF.

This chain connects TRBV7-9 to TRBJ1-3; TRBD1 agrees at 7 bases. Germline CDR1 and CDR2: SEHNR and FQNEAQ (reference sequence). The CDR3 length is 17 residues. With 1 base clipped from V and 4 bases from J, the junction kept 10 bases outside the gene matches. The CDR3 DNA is TGTGCCAGCAGCTTAGGTACCACAGGGGAAGCGGGAAACACCATATATTTT. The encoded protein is CASSLGTTGEAGNTIYF.

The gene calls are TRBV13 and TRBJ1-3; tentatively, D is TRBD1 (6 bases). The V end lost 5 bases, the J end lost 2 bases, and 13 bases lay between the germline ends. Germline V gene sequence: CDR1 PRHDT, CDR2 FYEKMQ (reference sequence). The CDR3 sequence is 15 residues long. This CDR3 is CASSPSTGAGNTIYF. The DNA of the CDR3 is TGTGCCAGCAGCCCATCGACAGGAGCTGGAAACACCATATATTTT.

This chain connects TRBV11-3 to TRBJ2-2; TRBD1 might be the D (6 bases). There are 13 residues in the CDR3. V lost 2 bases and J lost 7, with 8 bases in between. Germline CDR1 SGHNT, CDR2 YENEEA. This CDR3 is CASSLLDSGELFF. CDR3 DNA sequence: TGTGCCAGCAGCTTACTGGACAGCGGGGAGCTGTTTTTT.

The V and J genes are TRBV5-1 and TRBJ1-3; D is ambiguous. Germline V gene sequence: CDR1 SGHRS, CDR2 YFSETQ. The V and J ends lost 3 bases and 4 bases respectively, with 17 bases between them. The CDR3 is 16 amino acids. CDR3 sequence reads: CASSSNRGRGGNTIYF. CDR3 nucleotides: TGCGCCAGCAGCTCGAACCGGGGTCGAGGGGGAAACACCATATATTTT.

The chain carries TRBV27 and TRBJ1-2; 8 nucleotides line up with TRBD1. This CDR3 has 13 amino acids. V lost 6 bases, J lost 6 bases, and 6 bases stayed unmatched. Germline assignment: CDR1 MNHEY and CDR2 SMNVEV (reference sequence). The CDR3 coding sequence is TGTGCCAGCAGCCCCGGACAGGGCGATGGCTACACCTTC. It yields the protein CASSPGQGDGYTF.

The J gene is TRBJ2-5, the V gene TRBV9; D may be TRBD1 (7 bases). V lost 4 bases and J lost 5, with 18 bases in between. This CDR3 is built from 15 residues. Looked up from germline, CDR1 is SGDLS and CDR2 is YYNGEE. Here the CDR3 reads CASSPGEGAWETQYF. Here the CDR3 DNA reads TGTGCCAGCAGCCCGGGAGAGGGGGCGTGGGAGACCCAGTACTTC. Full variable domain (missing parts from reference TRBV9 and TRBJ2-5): DSGVTQTPKHLITATGQRVTLRCSPRSGDLSVYWYQQSLDQGLQFLIQYYNGEERAKGNILERFSAQQFPDLHSELNLSSLELGDSALYFCASSPGEGAWETQYFGPGTRLLVL.